The sequence of this T cell receptor beta chain was determined in a study of shared clonotypes between healthy human individuals. Both subsets, CD45RA+ naive and CD45RA-negative memory, were split from the CD4+ cells. Overall study findings and caveats: Few donors restricted represented genetic and exposure-history diversity.

With regard to this clone: Its specificity is unknown.

V gave up 1 base and J gave up 2 bases, with 8 bases separating them. Germline-derived CDR1 and CDR2 are MGHDK and SYGVNS. This CDR3 spans 14 amino acids. Source study methods: Filtering was not the same, since immunoSEQ gave junction-only sequences without quality scores. Sequencing used immunoSEQ multiplex PCR; TCRdb keeps in-frame clones, though not all of them. That table supplies the V and J calls and clone size; D and trimming were determined from the DNA. Among about 2,500,000 clones listed, approximately 92% were seen once. The rearrangement joins TRBV25-1 to TRBJ2-5; D remains ambiguous. The clonotype was recovered from a man between 18 and 29 years old in good health. Sequenced material: naive CD4+ T cells sorted from blood. Indicated subset: CD45RA+ positively selected. The CDR3 nucleotides read TGTGCCAGCAGTGAATTCGAAAGGCAAGAGACCCAGTACTTC. It yields the protein CASSEFERQETQYF.